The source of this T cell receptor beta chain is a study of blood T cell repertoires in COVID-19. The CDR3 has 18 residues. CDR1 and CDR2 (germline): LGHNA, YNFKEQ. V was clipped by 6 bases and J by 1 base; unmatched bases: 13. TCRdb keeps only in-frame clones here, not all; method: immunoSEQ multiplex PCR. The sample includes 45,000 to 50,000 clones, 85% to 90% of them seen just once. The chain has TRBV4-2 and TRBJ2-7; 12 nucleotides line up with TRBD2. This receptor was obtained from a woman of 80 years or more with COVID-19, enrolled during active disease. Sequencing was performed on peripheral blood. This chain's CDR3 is CASRRTQTSGSLSYEQYF. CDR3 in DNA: TGTGCCAGCAGGCGAACCCAGACTAGCGGGAGTTTGTCCTACGAGCAGTACTTC.